This entry lists 27 T cell receptor beta chains sequenced from one sample in a study of blood T cell repertoires in COVID-19. Sequenced by immunoSEQ multiplex PCR; TCRdb stores in-frame clones only, minus some. The sample includes a few hundred thousand clones, more than 75% of them seen just once. Material: PBMCs or T cells enriched from blood (not recorded which). Receptors were obtained from a man aged 35 to 55 in a cohort exposed to, infected with or recovered from COVID-19 (not recorded which).

The V call is TRBV20-1, the J call TRBJ2-7; D gene uncertain. The CDR3 is 11 amino acids. The germline CDR1 and CDR2 sequences are DFQATT and SNEGSKA (reference sequence). The V end lost 3 bases, the J end lost 6 bases, and 9 bases lay between the germline ends. CDR3 in amino acids: CSARRLSEQYF. The CDR3 DNA reads as TGCAGTGCTAGGCGTCTGTCCGAGCAGTACTTC.

The chain has TRBV10-3 and TRBJ2-2; D is possibly TRBD2 (6 bases). Germline assignment: CDR1 ENHRY and CDR2 SYGVKD. V dropped 8 bases and J dropped 5 bases, with 18 bases sitting between them. The CDR3 extends over 15 amino acids. The CDR3 region has the DNA TGTGCCATCGCTGGGGAGGCGGGGACGACCGGGGAGCTGTTTTTT. This codes for CAIAGEAGTTGELFF.

This clone was recorded a few times. V gene TRBV3-1 (or the pseudogene TRBV3-2) combines with J gene TRBJ1-1; no reliable D call. V was shortened by 6 bases and J by 1 base, with 9 bases between the two germline ends. Germline V lookup: CDR1 LGHDT, CDR2 YNNKEL (reference sequence). The CDR3 contains 13 residues. CDR3: CASRWRGNTEAFF. CDR3 DNA sequence: TGTGCCAGCAGATGGCGGGGGAACACTGAAGCTTTCTTT.

The chain couples TRBV3-1 (or the pseudogene TRBV3-2) to TRBJ2-1; TRBD1 matches 8 bases. Germline assignment: CDR1 LGHDT and CDR2 YNNKEL (reference sequence). V dropped 4 bases and J dropped 12; count of bases not matched to a gene: 5. This CDR3 comprises 12 residues. Here the CDR3 reads CASSRKTGAQFF. The CDR3 region has the DNA TGTGCCAGCAGCCGGAAGACAGGGGCGCAGTTCTTC.

The rearrangement joins TRBV5-5 to TRBJ1-1, with D possibly being TRBD1 (6 bases). CDR3 length: 14 amino acids. V lost 4 bases and J lost 0, with 10 bases in between. The germline gives CDR1 SGHKS, CDR2 YYEKEE (reference sequence). CDR3: CASSRDIMNTEAFF. CDR3 nucleotides: TGTGCCAGCAGCCGGGACATCATGAACACTGAAGCTTTCTTT.

The V call is TRBV6-5, the J call TRBJ1-2, with TRBD1 identical over 7 bases. The CDR3 is 13 amino acids. The V gene end was trimmed by 2 bases and the J gene end by 8 bases; junction bases not matched to a gene: 5. Germline V gene lookup returns CDR1 MNHEY and CDR2 SVGAGI. CDR3: CASSYGTVGGYTF. The CDR3, as DNA: TGTGCCAGCAGTTACGGGACAGTTGGAGGCTACACCTTC.

This clone has only a few counts. The chain uses TRBV5-1 and TRBJ1-3; perhaps TRBD1 as D (6 bases). Germline V gene sequence: CDR1 SGHRS, CDR2 YFSETQ. The V and J ends lost 3 bases and 4 bases respectively, with 14 bases between them. CDR3 length: 15 residues. CDR3: CASSSRGDHGNTIYF. For the CDR3, the DNA is TGCGCCAGCAGCTCCAGGGGCGATCACGGAAACACCATATATTTT.

This clone appeared once. This chain uses TRBV30 with TRBJ1-2; D is unclear. Germline V gene data show CDR1 as GTSNPN and CDR2 as SVGIG (reference sequence). V was trimmed by 2 bases and J by 0 bases, leaving 13 bases between them. The CDR3 runs 15 residues. This chain's CDR3 is CAWSNRGRPNYGYTF. In DNA form, the CDR3 reads TGTGCCTGGAGTAATAGAGGGAGGCCTAACTATGGCTACACCTTC.

There are many counts of this clone. The rearrangement uses TRBV5-5 and TRBJ2-5, with TRBD1 as a possible D gene (5 bases). The V and J ends lost 4 bases and 1 base respectively, with 17 bases between them. Germline values: CDR1 SGHKS, CDR2 YYEKEE (reference sequence). The CDR3 loop spans 16 amino acids. The CDR3 DNA follows: TGTGCCAGCAGCCTAATTAGTGGACATTTCCAAGAGACCCAGTACTTC. Translating it yields CASSLISGHFQETQYF.

The genes are TRBV5-1 and TRBJ1-6; perhaps TRBD1 as D (5 bases). The CDR3 consists of 15 residues. CDR1 and CDR2 (germline): SGHRS, YFSETQ. The ends were cut back, 0 bases at V and 4 bases at J, with 8 bases in the middle. CDR3 sequence reads: CASSLGQWYNSPLHF. The DNA of the CDR3 is TGCGCCAGCAGCTTGGGACAGTGGTATAATTCACCCCTCCACTTT.

This clone occurred once. The J gene is TRBJ1-1, the V gene TRBV24-1; TRBD1 aligns across 9 bases. CDR1 and CDR2 (germline): KGHDR, SFDVKD. With 2 bases clipped from V and 4 bases from J, the junction kept 4 bases outside the gene matches. This CDR3 has 15 amino acids. CDR3 loop: CATSDSDRGGTEAFF. CDR3 sequence (DNA): TGTGCCACCAGTGATTCGGACAGGGGAGGCACTGAAGCTTTCTTT.

Of note for this clone: Other DNA sequences in the sample encode the same CDR3. V usage is TRBV6-5 and J usage is TRBJ2-1, with 11 bases that match TRBD2. This CDR3 region has 15 residues. Trimming took 2 bases from V and 5 from J; bases not matched to a gene: 2. Germline-derived CDR1 and CDR2 are MNHEY and SVGAGI. The CDR3 DNA follows: TGTGCCAGCAGTTACGGACTAGCGGGCAACAATGAGCAGTTCTTC. As protein: CASSYGLAGNNEQFF.

The CDR3 loop is CASSPPGQPNYEQYF. CDR3 nucleotide sequence: TGTGCCAGCTCACCACCGGGACAGCCTAACTACGAGCAGTACTTC. This chain joins TRBV18 and TRBJ2-7; TRBD1 agrees at 7 bases. The CDR3 is made up of 15 amino acids. J was trimmed by 3 bases and V by 0 bases; bases with no gene match: 5. Per germline, CDR1 KGHSH and CDR2 LQKENI.

DNA of the CDR3: TGTGCCAGCAGTCCTACTAGCGGTGCCTCCTACGAGCAGTACTTC. Its translation: CASSPTSGASYEQYF. The genes are TRBV27 and TRBJ2-7; TRBD2 matches at 8 bases. The V gene's germline CDR1 is MNHEY and CDR2 SMNVEV (reference sequence). V lost 5 bases, J lost 0 bases, and 6 bases stayed unmatched. The CDR3 runs 15 residues.

J is TRBJ1-2 and V is TRBV18; tentative D call: TRBD1 (5 bases). The CDR3 length is 12 residues. Germline CDR1 and CDR2: KGHSH and LQKENI. V was shortened by 0 bases and J by 8 bases, with 7 bases between the two germline ends. The CDR3: CASSPPGRGYTF. The CDR3 DNA reads TGTGCCAGCTCACCACCGGGGCGGGGCTACACCTTC. Based on the CDR3 plus reference TRBV18 and TRBJ1-2, the full variable domain is NAGVMQNPRHLVRRRGQEARLRCSPMKGHSHVYWYRQLPEEGLKFMVYLQKENIIDESGMPKERFSAEFPKEGPSILRIQQVVRGDSAAYFCASSPPGRGYTFGSGTRLTVV.

The V gene is TRBV19, the J gene TRBJ1-5; D may be TRBD1 (5 bases). V was trimmed by 3 bases and J by 2 bases, leaving 17 bases between them. This CDR3 has 17 amino acids. From germline, CDR1 is LNHDA and CDR2 SQIVND (reference sequence). CDR3 residues: CASSIRGRGGGNQPQHF. CDR3 nucleotide sequence: TGTGCCAGTAGTATTCGGGGCCGGGGAGGGGGCAATCAGCCCCAGCATTTT. Full variable domain (rest looked up from reference TRBV19 and TRBJ1-5): DGGITQSPKYLFRKEGQNVTLSCEQNLNHDAMYWYRQDPGQGLRLIYYSQIVNDFQKGDIAEGYSVSREKKESFPLTVTSAQKNPTAFYLCASSIRGRGGGNQPQHFGDGTRLSIL.

The chain is built from TRBV5-1 and TRBJ2-2, with TRBD2 identical over 12 bases. V shed 6 bases, J shed 8 bases, and the junction held 14 bases outside the gene matches. Germline CDR1 is SGHRS and CDR2 is YFSETQ. The CDR3 extends over 17 amino acids. The CDR3 region is CASKFQGLAGPWGELFF. The CDR3 nucleotides read TGCGCCAGCAAGTTTCAAGGACTAGCGGGACCTTGGGGGGAGCTGTTTTTT.

Only one count was recorded for this clone. The chain carries TRBV5-6 and TRBJ1-3; D may be TRBD1 (6 bases). Germline V CDR1 and CDR2: SGHDT, YYEEEE. The V end lost 2 bases, the J end lost 2 bases, and 8 bases lay between the germline ends. CDR3 size: 14 residues. The CDR3: CASSLTGTGNTIYF. The CDR3 DNA follows: TGTGCCAGCAGCTTAACAGGGACTGGAAACACCATATATTTT. The variable domain in full, completed from reference TRBV5-6 and TRBJ1-3, reads DAGVTQSPTHLIKTRGQQVTLRCSPKSGHDTVSWYQQALGQGPQFIFQYYEEEERQRGNFPDRFSGHQFPNYSSELNVNALLLGDSALYLCASSLTGTGNTIYFGEGSWLTVV.

Here the CDR3 reads CASSPYGQGPYEQYF. The CDR3 bases are TGTGCCAGCAGCCCTTACGGACAGGGACCCTACGAGCAGTACTTC. The chain recombines TRBV7-2 with TRBJ2-7; 8 positions agree with TRBD1. V gave up 5 bases and J gave up 2 bases; unmatched junction bases: 8. The CDR3 contains 15 residues. Germline CDR1 is SGHTA and CDR2 is FQGNSA.

The chain joins TRBV30 to TRBJ2-6; tentatively, D is TRBD2 (5 bases). The CDR3 spans 16 residues. The V gene lost 0 bases and the J gene lost 0 bases, with 9 bases spanning the gap. The germline V gene encodes CDR1 GTSNPN and CDR2 SVGIG (reference sequence). CDR3 nucleotide sequence: TGTGCCTGGAGTGTGGTTGGACTCTCTGGGGCCAACGTCCTGACTTTC. Translating gives CAWSVVGLSGANVLTF.

This chain joins TRBV18 and TRBJ1-2; 7 positions match TRBD1. V was clipped by 3 bases and J by 5 bases; unmatched bases: 12. The germline gives CDR1 KGHSH, CDR2 LQKENI. CDR3 size: 16 residues. CDR3 nucleotides: TGTGCCAGCTCACCCGGGACAGAGTCTTTTACGTATGGCTACACCTTC. It encodes CASSPGTESFTYGYTF.

The chain has TRBV9 and TRBJ2-5; D unresolved. Germline CDR1 SGDLS, CDR2 YYNGEE. The V end was cut by 2 bases, the J end by 2 bases, with 16 bases between. CDR3 length equals 16 residues. In DNA form, the CDR3 reads TGTGCCAGCAGCGTGGGCCCGGTGGTACGACAAGAGACCCAGTACTTC. As protein: CASSVGPVVRQETQYF. Using reference TRBV9 and TRBJ2-5 for the parts outside the CDR3, the full variable domain is DSGVTQTPKHLITATGQRVTLRCSPRSGDLSVYWYQQSLDQGLQFLIQYYNGEERAKGNILERFSAQQFPDLHSELNLSSLELGDSALYFCASSVGPVVRQETQYFGPGTRLLVL.

This chain uses TRBV5-1 with TRBJ1-3; TRBD1 matches at 7 bases. Germline V gives CDR1 SGHRS, CDR2 YFSETQ. Trimming at V came to 4 bases and at J to 8 bases, leaving 9 bases not matched to a gene. The CDR3 totals 14 residues. Written as DNA, the CDR3 is TGCGCCAGCAGCGTGCTTGGGACAGACGACACCATATATTTT. Translated, it gives CASSVLGTDDTIYF.

J is TRBJ1-3 and V is TRBV5-1, with D possibly matching TRBD1 (6 bases). Per the germline V gene, CDR1 is SGHRS and CDR2 is YFSETQ. The CDR3 length is 16 residues. Trimming took 0 bases from V and 2 from J, leaving 12 bases between them. CDR3 coding DNA: TGCGCCAGCAGCTTGGGCCTACAGGGTACTGGAAACACCATATATTTT. Its protein is CASSLGLQGTGNTIYF.

The chain employs TRBV7-9 and TRBJ2-7, with 9 bases aligning to TRBD1. The V gene end was trimmed by 5 bases and the J gene end by 3 bases; junction bases not matched to a gene: 8. This CDR3 spans 15 amino acids. Germline loops: CDR1 SEHNR, CDR2 FQNEAQ (reference sequence). Written as DNA, the CDR3 is TGTGCCAGCAGCCTGACAGGGGGGGACGTCTACGAGCAGTACTTC. It yields the protein CASSLTGGDVYEQYF.

CDR3 amino acids: CASSLGSSGGKEQFF. The DNA of the CDR3 is TGTGCCAGCAGCTTGGGGTCTAGCGGGGGAAAGGAGCAGTTCTTC. The chain is built from TRBV5-4 and TRBJ2-1; 10 positions agree with TRBD2. The CDR3 extends over 15 amino acids. The junction had 7 bases not matched to a gene; V was cut back by 0 bases and J by 10 bases. Germline V gives CDR1 SGHNT, CDR2 YYREEE (reference sequence).

This clone was seen more than once but under ten times. CDR3 coding DNA: TGTGCCAGCAGCAGCGGGAGGGGGGACAATGAGCAGTTCTTC. Protein product: CASSSGRGDNEQFF. This chain joins TRBV11-2 and TRBJ2-1; 10 nucleotides match TRBD2. V trimming: 5 bases; J trimming: 5 bases; junction bases outside the gene matches: 3. The CDR3 is 14 amino acids. In germline, CDR1 is SGHAT, CDR2 FQNNGV.